This T cell receptor beta chain was captured in a study of shared clonotypes between healthy human individuals. The CDR3 has 13 residues. Germline CDR1 reads SGHRS; CDR2 reads YFSETQ. V lost 2 bases to trimming and J lost 5 bases, with 11 bases between them. The naive CD8 fraction comprised CD45RO-negative cells positively selected for CCR7 and excluded terminally differentiated effector memory CD45RA+ cells. There were only Caucasian adults among the donors, and all lived in Nashville, Tennessee. Genomic DNA of every subset was divided equally among multiple immunoSEQ plates. Data came from immunoSEQ multiplex PCR; TCRdb stores just in-frame clones and leaves some out. The repertoire holds roughly 810,000 clones, 90% to 97% seen once, with over 0.2% in the top ten.

This sequence originates from a man younger than 45 in good health. The genes are TRBV5-1 and TRBJ2-7, with a weak D call TRBD1 (6 bases). Sequences were obtained from naive CD8+ T cells sorted from blood. The DNA for the CDR3 is TGCGCCAGCAGCTTACAGGGTAACGACGAGCAGTACTTC. This translates into CASSLQGNDEQYF.